The clone carrying this T cell receptor (beta chain) was seen a few times. Its antigen is unknown. These data are taken from a study of regulatory T cells in long-lasting Graves disease. Study-level findings and limits: New patients shared fewer public clonotypes (roughly 910) than persistent patients did (2,741).

With iRepertoire HTBI primers and Arm-PCR of CDR3 regions, TCR beta libraries were built. MiXCR, run by TCRdb on the multiplex PCR reads, gives a single entry per CDR3 protein. The data contain some 600,000 distinct CDR3 sequences, around 15% of them singletons. This CDR3 has 16 residues. Unmatched junction bases numbered 15, after V lost 6 bases and J lost 2 bases. The germline V gene encodes CDR1 DFQATT and CDR2 SNEGSKA (reference sequence). Time point of the sample: newly diagnosed GD, antithyroid drugs for less than 3 months. The TCR library used RNA extracted from PBMCs. Separately, the same data were catalogued under a study of T cells in Graves' hyperthyroidism and ophthalmopathy.

This sequence was found in a man aged 18 to 30 with Graves disease. Specimen: peripheral blood mononuclear cells (PBMCs), collected at new diagnosis, from a patient treated with antithyroid drugs. J is TRBJ2-5 and V is TRBV20-1; 7 nucleotides match TRBD2. The DNA of the CDR3 is TGCAGTGCCCCTCCCATGGCGGGAGTCGGACAAGAGACCCAGTACTTC. Amino acid sequence: CSAPPMAGVGQETQYF.